This TCR beta chain was sequenced in a study of patients with pleural tuberculosis (dated by TCRdb to the mid-2010s). This clonotype was detected only a few times. It has no known antigen specificity. It has no much larger one-base neighbor in the sample; base qualities were not kept. The germline V gene (reference sequence) specifies LNHDA as CDR1 and SQIVND as CDR2. Unmatched junction bases come to 12, with V trimmed by 3 bases and J by 3 bases. The CDR3 runs 17 residues from the cysteine to the phenylalanine. This entry keeps only the CDR3 DNA: 51 bases, framed from base 1. The sequencing machine was an Illumina Genome Analyzer IIx. Clones were called with MiXCR by TCRdb after fastp trimmed the public reads at Q25, and only in-frame beta chains were retained. A single entry per CDR3 protein holds the most common genes and DNA from its merged rows. Across this sample there are 29,000 or so distinct CDR3 sequences, with 15% to 20% seen only once. The top ten clones comprise 3.5% of the sample.

The chain is made from TRBV19 and TRBJ2-7; a stretch of 9 junction bases matches TRBD2. Specimen: peripheral blood. The clonotype originates from a human donor with pleural tuberculosis. The DNA sequence is given as TGTGCCAGTAGTATTAGGTTCACGCGGGAGGGATTCTACGAGCAGTACTTC. This yields the protein CASSIRFTREGFYEQYF.